Below, 15 T cell receptor beta chains from the same sample are listed, as sequenced in a study of radiotherapy plus CTLA-4 blockade in lung cancer. Repertoires were generated with immunoSEQ multiplex PCR, while TCRdb's copy carries only in-frame clones and drops some. The sample yields around 55,000 clones, approximately 84% seen once. The sequences come from peripheral blood, collected from a patient treated with radiotherapy plus ipilimumab. The receptors derive from a human donor with non-small cell lung cancer whose response to radiotherapy plus ipilimumab could not be evaluated.

The rearrangement links TRBV4-3 to TRBJ1-2; weak D call: TRBD1 (6 bases). Trimming removed 0 bases from V and 4 bases from J, with 12 bases in between. This CDR3 has 15 residues. Per the germline V gene, CDR1 is LGHNA and CDR2 is YSLEER. CDR3 protein: CASSQEEAGAYGYTF. The CDR3 DNA follows: TGCGCCAGCAGCCAAGAAGAGGCGGGGGCCTATGGCTACACCTTC.

This chain links TRBV18 with TRBJ2-2; TRBD1 agrees at 8 bases. This CDR3 is 14 amino acids long. V was clipped by 3 bases and J by 4 bases; unmatched bases: 1. The germline gives CDR1 KGHSH, CDR2 LQKENI. CDR3 coding DNA: TGTGCCAGCTCACCGGACAGGGCCACCGGGGAGCTGTTTTTT. It yields the protein CASSPDRATGELFF. Supplemented by reference TRBV18 and TRBJ2-2, the full variable domain reads NAGVMQNPRHLVRRRGQEARLRCSPMKGHSHVYWYRQLPEEGLKFMVYLQKENIIDESGMPKERFSAEFPKEGPSILRIQQVVRGDSAAYFCASSPDRATGELFFGEGSRLTVL.

V gene TRBV19 combines with J gene TRBJ1-2, with a tentative D call TRBD1 (5 bases). The CDR3 runs 16 residues. Germline lookup yields CDR1 LNHDA and CDR2 SQIVND (reference sequence). Trimming left V 5 bases short and J 7 bases short, with 23 bases between. CDR3 in DNA: TGTGCCAGTAGTTCTCCCGAGCGGGGCCTCCCTCTTGGCTACACCTTC. It is translated as CASSSPERGLPLGYTF.

The J gene is TRBJ2-3, the V gene TRBV5-1, with 9 bases aligning to TRBD1. The V and J ends lost 4 bases and 1 base, in that order; junction bases with no gene match: 7. CDR3 size: 16 residues. CDR1 is SGHRS and CDR2 is YFSETQ in the germline V gene. CDR3 in DNA: TGCGCCAGCAGCCCCGGACAGGGGTTCCGCACAGATACGCAGTATTTT. It encodes CASSPGQGFRTDTQYF.

The rearrangement links TRBV5-4 to TRBJ2-3, with TRBD2 matching over 16 bases. CDR1 is SGHNT and CDR2 is YYREEE in the germline V gene (reference sequence). With V trimmed by 4 bases and J by 2 bases, 7 bases remained unmatched. This CDR3 is 18 amino acids long. CDR3 amino acids: CASSKGTSGGVPTDTQYF. CDR3 sequence (DNA): TGTGCCAGCAGCAAGGGGACTAGCGGGGGGGTCCCCACAGATACGCAGTATTTT.

The chain links TRBV19 to TRBJ1-1; D is unclear. The CDR3 is 12 amino acids. Trimming stripped 2 bases from V and 5 bases from J, with 6 bases between. Germline lookup yields CDR1 LNHDA and CDR2 SQIVND (reference sequence). The CDR3 nucleotides are TGTGCCAGTAGTATACGGAGAACTGAAGCTTTCTTT. It translates to CASSIRRTEAFF.

The chain couples TRBV5-4 to TRBJ1-2; 9 bases are a match to TRBD1. The CDR3 consists of 14 residues. V lost 5 bases, J lost 5 bases, and 7 bases stayed unmatched. Per germline, CDR1 SGHNT and CDR2 YYREEE (reference sequence). CDR3 sequence: CASRTGTGLYGYTF. DNA of the CDR3: TGTGCCAGCAGAACAGGGACAGGGCTATATGGCTACACCTTC.

By share, this clone counts as medium-sized. This chain joins TRBV19 and TRBJ1-2; D not certain. Germline CDR1 and CDR2: LNHDA and SQIVND (reference sequence). This CDR3 is built from 13 residues. Deletions cut 0 bases from V and 4 bases from J, with 6 bases between. CDR3 protein: CASSIDGFYGYTF. DNA for the CDR3: TGTGCCAGTAGTATAGACGGTTTCTATGGCTACACCTTC.

This chain connects TRBV5-4 to TRBJ2-7; no clear D gene. V gave up 4 bases and J gave up 0 bases, with 11 bases separating them. From germline, CDR1 is SGHNT and CDR2 YYREEE (reference sequence). The CDR3 spans 14 residues. This CDR3 reads CASSGHGPSYEQYF. The CDR3 region has the DNA TGTGCCAGCAGCGGGCATGGGCCCTCCTACGAGCAGTACTTC.

The genes are TRBV9 and TRBJ2-2; TRBD1 matches at 7 bases. The CDR3 consists of 15 residues. V trimming: 3 bases; J trimming: 2 bases; junction bases outside the gene matches: 4. Germline V gene data show CDR1 as SGDLS and CDR2 as YYNGEE. Here the CDR3 DNA reads TGTGCCAGCAGCGACGGGACAGATAACACCGGGGAGCTGTTTTTT. As protein: CASSDGTDNTGELFF.

The rearrangement links TRBV27 to TRBJ2-7, with TRBD2 identical over 11 bases. The CDR3 is 16 residues long. Losses at the gene ends were 6 bases for V and 6 bases for J; bases not matched to a gene: 13. From germline, CDR1 is MNHEY and CDR2 SMNVEV (reference sequence). The CDR3 reads CASSLRLGLAGGEQYF. The CDR3 bases are TGTGCCAGCAGCCTACGCCTTGGACTAGCGGGCGGCGAGCAGTACTTC.

The chain recombines TRBV2 with TRBJ1-6, with D maybe TRBD1 (6 bases). The CDR3 is 15 residues long. Trimming shortened V by 5 bases and J by 8 bases, and 16 bases separated the two germline ends. Germline CDR1 SNHLY, CDR2 FYNNEI. As DNA, the CDR3 is TGTGCCAGCAGTATGACCGGGACACAATATTCACCCCTCCACTTT. Translating gives CASSMTGTQYSPLHF.

The rearrangement joins TRBV11-2 to TRBJ2-1; D might be TRBD2 (6 bases). Germline V gives CDR1 SGHAT, CDR2 FQNNGV. The V and J ends lost 3 bases and 6 bases respectively, with 9 bases between them. The CDR3 sequence is 13 residues long. CDR3 in DNA: TGTGCCAGCAGCTTTGATAGCGGCAATGAGCAGTTCTTC. Its translation is CASSFDSGNEQFF.

The chain couples TRBV4-3 to TRBJ2-7, with unresolved D. Germline V gives CDR1 LGHNA, CDR2 YSLEER. Trimming removed 0 bases from V and 1 base from J, with 4 bases in between. CDR3 length equals 13 residues. The CDR3 sequence: CASSQDYSYEQYF. The CDR3 region has the DNA TGCGCCAGCAGCCAAGATTATTCCTACGAGCAGTACTTC.

This chain links TRBV4-1 with TRBJ1-1; D uncertain. Trimming shortened V by 0 bases and J by 9 bases, and 17 bases separated the two germline ends. CDR1 MGHRA and CDR2 YSYEKL come from the germline V gene. The CDR3 covers 15 residues. The CDR3 DNA sequence: TGCGCCAGCAGCCAAGATAGTGTGGGCCAGTCCAAAGCTTTCTTT. It yields the protein CASSQDSVGQSKAFF.